The rows below give T cell receptor beta chains drawn from one sample of a study of vaccination and CD4 T cells after COVID-19. These receptors have no known antigen. TCRdb used MiXCR to reprocess the PCR reads, holding one entry per CDR3 protein. The data show 6,000 to 7,500 distinct CDR3 sequences, around 20% seen once. Sequencing was performed on CD4+ T cells from blood, cultured in vitro. These receptors all come from a human donor who had recovered from COVID-19. CDR3s include the opening cysteine and the closing phenylalanine or tryptophan. D genes are given only for firm matches. A clone size is listed for some rows: how often the clone was seen (once, few, many), or a class if it is expanded.

>TRBD1|TRBJ2-5|TRBV12-3/TRBV12-4|.
TGTGCCAGCAGTTTAGACAGGGGGGAGACCCAGTACTTC
CASSLDRGETQYF
>.|TRBJ1-4|TRBV20-1|.
TGCAGTGCCCCGGCGGGACCTATGAGGGGTGAAAAACTGTTTTTT
CSAPAGPMRGEKLFF
>.|TRBJ2-7|TRBV11-3|few
TGTGCCAGCAGCTTAGTCCAGACAGGAACCTACGAGCAGTACTTC
CASSLVQTGTYEQYF
>TRBD1|TRBJ1-5|TRBV27|medium-sized
TGTGCCAGCAGTTTATATGGACAGGGCGACCGGACCCAGCATTTT
CASSLYGQGDRTQHF
>TRBD2|TRBJ2-1|TRBV20-1|.
TGCAGTGCTAGAGGTATGGGGACTAGCGGGGCCTCCTCCTACAATGAGCAGTTCTTC
CSARGMGTSGASSYNEQFF
>TRBD1|TRBJ2-2|TRBV10-3|large
TGTGCCATCAGTGGGGACAGGGACACCGGGGAGCTGTTTTTT
CAISGDRDTGELFF
>TRBD2|TRBJ2-7|TRBV20-1|.
TGCAGTGCTAGAAGTGTAGCGGGGGTAATGAGTCCCGAGCAGTACTTC
CSARSVAGVMSPEQYF
>TRBD1|TRBJ1-5|TRBV2|medium-sized
TGTGCCAGCAGAGACCAGGACAGGGATAATCAGCCCCAGCATTTT
CASRDQDRDNQPQHF
>TRBD2|TRBJ2-3|TRBV6-1|.
TGTGCCAGCAGGGGCCTCGGGACGGGGGGTGGAGATACGCAGTATTTT
CASRGLGTGGGDTQYF
>.|TRBJ1-1|TRBV10-3|.
TGTGCCATCGGGGAGTGGACACGGAACACTGAAGCTTTCTTT
CAIGEWTRNTEAFF
>.|TRBJ2-5|TRBV20-1|medium-sized
TGCAGTGCGAGGGAGAGCCCTTTGGTGGAGACCCAGTACTTC
CSARESPLVETQYF
>.|TRBJ1-3|TRBV2|few
TGTGCCAGCAGTGAGGGACACAGCTCTGGAAACACCATATATTTT
CASSEGHSSGNTIYF
>.|TRBJ1-1|TRBV7-9|medium-sized
TGTGCCAGCAGCTTTGGAGGGATTAACACTGAAGCTTTCTTT
CASSFGGINTEAFF
>.|TRBJ2-5|TRBV6-1|few
TGTGCCAGCAGTGAACATAGGGAGACCCAGTACTTC
CASSEHRETQYF
>.|TRBJ1-4|TRBV28|once
TGTGCCAGCAGAAGACAGGCTAATGAAAAACTGTTTTTT
CASRRQANEKLFF
>TRBD1|TRBJ1-6|TRBV2|hyperexpanded
TGTGCCAGCACTATCGACAGGGGGAATTCACCCCTCCACTTT
CASTIDRGNSPLHF
>.|TRBJ2-3|TRBV7-8|few
TGTGCCAGCAGCTCGCTCGGAAGGCCCACAGATACGCAGTATTTT
CASSSLGRPTDTQYF
>TRBD1|TRBJ2-2|TRBV30|.
TGTGCCTGGAGGAACAGGGGCACCGGGGAGCTGTTTTTT
CAWRNRGTGELFF
>.|TRBJ2-1|TRBV11-3|.
TGTGCCAGCAGCCCTTTTGGGGGGGGGGCGGCCAATGAGCAGTTCTTC
CASSPFGGGAANEQFF
>.|TRBJ2-1|TRBV6-1|large
TGTGCCAGCAGCCTTGCGAGAGGTGGCTCCTACAATGAGCAGTTCTTC
CASSLARGGSYNEQFF
>.|TRBJ1-1|TRBV7-9|medium-sized
TGTGCCAGCAGCTTAGCGGGGGACACTGAAGCTTTCTTT
CASSLAGDTEAFF
>.|TRBJ2-1|TRBV20-1|.
TGCAGTGCTACTCGCACCGGGACTCACTTATACAATGAGCAGTTCTTC
CSATRTGTHLYNEQFF
>.|TRBJ1-3|TRBV19|.
TGTGCCAGCCAGACCAGCTTATTCGGCACCATATATTTT
CASQTSLFGTIYF
>.|TRBJ2-3|TRBV11-2|few
TGTGCCAGCAGCTTAGGGTGGTCGGTAGCAGGGGATACGCAGTATTTT
CASSLGWSVAGDTQYF
>.|TRBJ2-7|TRBV2|.
TGTGCCAGCAGTGGAAATAGGGTGGGCTACGAGCAGTACTTC
CASSGNRVGYEQYF
>.|TRBJ2-7|TRBV20-1|.
TGCAGTGCTAGACCGGGACTGGATACCTACGAGCAGTACTTC
CSARPGLDTYEQYF
>.|TRBJ2-7|TRBV19|medium-sized
TGTGCCAGTAACAGCTACCTTTCGGGGGAGCAGTACTTC
CASNSYLSGEQYF
>.|TRBJ1-5|TRBV6-1|medium-sized
TGTGCCAGCAGTGAATGGGGGGACCAGCCCCAGCATTTT
CASSEWGDQPQHF
>.|TRBJ2-2|TRBV2|few
TGTGCCAGCAGCGGTGGGCCCGGGGAGCTGTTTTTT
CASSGGPGELFF
>TRBD1|TRBJ2-3|TRBV6-5|few
TGTGCCAGCAGTTACGAAACAGGGGGCACCACAGATACGCAGTATTTT
CASSYETGGTTDTQYF
>.|TRBJ1-2|TRBV27|.
TGTGCCAGCAGTTTGGCCGGTGATGGCTACACCTTC
CASSLAGDGYTF
>.|TRBJ2-3|TRBV5-4|few
TGTGCCAGCAGCTGGGGGTCGAGCGGAGTGGCCACAGATACGCAGTATTTT
CASSWGSSGVATDTQYF
>.|TRBJ1-1|TRBV10-3|few
TGTGCCATCAAAGGGAGTGGGAACACTGAAGCTTTCTTT
CAIKGSGNTEAFF
>.|TRBJ2-1|TRBV11-1|once
TGTGCCAGCAGCTTTCGGTTCGTGTCGACAGGCGACAATGAGCAGTTCTTC
CASSFRFVSTGDNEQFF
>.|TRBJ2-5|TRBV7-2|.
TGTGCCAGCAGCTTAGTATCCATAGGGGGAGAGACCCAGTACTTC
CASSLVSIGGETQYF
>TRBD1|TRBJ1-2|TRBV6-1|medium-sized
TGTGCCAGCAGCAGGGGACAGGGGTTCTCCTATGGCTACACCTTC
CASSRGQGFSYGYTF
>TRBD1|TRBJ2-6|TRBV11-1|few
TGTGCCAGCAGTGACAGGGCCAGCTCTGGGGCCAACGTCCTGACTTTC
CASSDRASSGANVLTF
>TRBD2|TRBJ2-5|TRBV6-5|few
TGTGCCAGCAGTTACGACCTAGCGGGGACCCAGTACTTC
CASSYDLAGTQYF
>TRBD1|TRBJ2-1|TRBV12-3/TRBV12-4|few
TGTGCCAGCAGCGTTGAGGGGAGAACAGGGGCTGAGCAGTTCTTC
CASSVEGRTGAEQFF
>.|TRBJ1-1|TRBV30|.
TGTGCCTGGAGTGCCCCTGGTTTCGGTGAAGCTTTCTTT
CAWSAPGFGEAFF
>TRBD1|TRBJ2-2|TRBV10-3|.
TGTGCCATCACGCGAGACAGGGACGGGACCGGGGAGCTGTTTTTT
CAITRDRDGTGELFF
>TRBD1|TRBJ1-2|TRBV7-2|medium-sized
TGTGCCAGCAGCTTAGTCGGAGGGACAGGGGCCAAACTATACTTC
CASSLVGGTGAKLYF
>.|TRBJ1-3|TRBV10-2|.
TGCGCCAGCAGGGAAACAGGGAGCGCTGGAAACACCATATATTTT
CASRETGSAGNTIYF
>TRBD1|TRBJ2-7|TRBV5-4|.
TGTGCCAGCAGCTTGGCGGGACAGGCCTACGAGCAGTACTTC
CASSLAGQAYEQYF
>TRBD2|TRBJ2-7|TRBV5-1|.
TGCGCCAGCAGCTTGTCCCCGGGAGGCCTCTCCTACGAGCAGTACTTC
CASSLSPGGLSYEQYF
>.|TRBJ1-1|TRBV10-3|few
TGTGCCATCAGTGAAGGGGGTCGAGCTTTCTTT
CAISEGGRAFF
>TRBD1|TRBJ1-5|TRBV19|medium-sized
TGTGCCAGTAGTATGGGGGACAGGGTCGGAAATCAGCCCCAGCATTTT
CASSMGDRVGNQPQHF
>TRBD2|TRBJ2-7|TRBV28|few
TGTGCCAGCAACTTTACGGGACTAGCGGGAGATAGTAGCTACGAGCAGTACTTC
CASNFTGLAGDSSYEQYF
>.|TRBJ1-6|TRBV15|medium-sized
TGTGCCACCAGCTTACGACAGGTTTATAATTCACCCCTCCACTTT
CATSLRQVYNSPLHF
>.|TRBJ1-5|TRBV5-1|.
TGCGCCAACAGCGAAGGGACACAGAGCAATCAGCCCCAGCATTTT
CANSEGTQSNQPQHF
>.|TRBJ1-2|TRBV19|.
TGTGCCAGTAGGTCGGGCAGACGAGCTAACTATGGCTACACCTTC
CASRSGRRANYGYTF
>TRBD2|TRBJ2-3|TRBV9|few
TGTGCCAGCAGCGTTACTAGCGGGAGGGGGTTCTCCACAGATACGCAGTATTTT
CASSVTSGRGFSTDTQYF
>.|TRBJ1-2|TRBV6-5|medium-sized
TGTGCCAGCAGTTCTGGGCAGGCTTATGGCTACACCTTC
CASSSGQAYGYTF
>.|TRBJ1-2|TRBV30|few
TGTGCCTGGAGTAAAGACAGGTTGAACTATGGCTACACCTTC
CAWSKDRLNYGYTF
>.|TRBJ2-7|TRBV12-3/TRBV12-4|few
TGTGCCAGCAGGCCCGCTGGGGTCTACGAGCAGTACTTC
CASRPAGVYEQYF
>TRBD2|TRBJ2-7|TRBV20-1|few
TGCAGTGCGCTCCCCCGGGTGAGCGGGAGGTTGTACGAGCAGTACTTC
CSALPRVSGRLYEQYF
>.|TRBJ1-1|TRBV7-2|medium-sized
TGTGCCAGCAGCTTAGAACAGGCGACTGAAGCTTTCTTT
CASSLEQATEAFF
>.|TRBJ2-6|TRBV10-3|few
TGTGCCATCAGTGAGTCGGAAGGCCCTGGGGCCAACGTCCTGACTTTC
CAISESEGPGANVLTF
>.|TRBJ2-5|TRBV28|few
TGTGCCAGCAGCTCCAATTACCGAGAGCAGACCCAGTACTTC
CASSSNYREQTQYF